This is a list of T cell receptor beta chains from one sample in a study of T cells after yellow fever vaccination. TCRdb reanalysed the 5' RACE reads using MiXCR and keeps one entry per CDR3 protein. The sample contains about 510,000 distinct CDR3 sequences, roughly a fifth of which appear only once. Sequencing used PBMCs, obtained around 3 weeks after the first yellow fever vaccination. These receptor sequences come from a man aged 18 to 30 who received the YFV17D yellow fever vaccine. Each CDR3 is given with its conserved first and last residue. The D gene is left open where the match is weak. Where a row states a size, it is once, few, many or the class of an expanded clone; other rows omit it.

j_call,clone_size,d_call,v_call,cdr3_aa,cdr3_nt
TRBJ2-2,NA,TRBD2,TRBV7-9,CASSFGGGARTGELFF,TGTGCCAGCAGCTTCGGCGGGGGGGCTCGAACCGGGGAGCTGTTTTTT
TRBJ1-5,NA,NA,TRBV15,CATSRYTGQPQHF,TGTGCCACCAGCAGATACACGGGGCAGCCCCAGCATTTT
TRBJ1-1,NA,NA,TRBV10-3,CAISDAVGRGSEAFF,TGTGCCATCAGTGACGCTGTTGGCAGGGGCTCTGAAGCTTTCTTT
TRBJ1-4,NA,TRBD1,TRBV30,CAWSGHTGQNFEKLFF,TGTGCCTGGAGCGGACATACGGGACAGAATTTTGAAAAACTGTTTTTT
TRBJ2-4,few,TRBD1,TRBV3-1,CASTRTGKNIQYF,TGTGCCAGCACCCGGACAGGCAAAAACATTCAGTACTTC
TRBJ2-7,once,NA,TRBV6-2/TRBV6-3,CASSAIQGTLNEQYF,TGTGCCAGCAGCGCAATCCAGGGGACCCTCAACGAGCAGTACTTC
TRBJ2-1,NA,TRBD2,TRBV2,CASRRNGLAGGQFF,TGTGCCAGCAGGCGCAATGGACTAGCGGGGGGTCAGTTCTTC
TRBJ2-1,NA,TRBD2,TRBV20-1,CSARDLGGAYNEQFF,TGCAGTGCTAGAGATTTGGGGGGGGCCTACAATGAGCAGTTCTTC
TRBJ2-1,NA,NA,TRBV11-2,CASSLEVRVLLYNEQFF,TGTGCCAGCAGCTTAGAAGTCAGGGTCCTCCTATACAATGAGCAGTTCTTC
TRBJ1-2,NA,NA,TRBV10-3,CAINKGNENYGYTF,TGTGCCATCAATAAGGGAAACGAAAACTATGGCTACACCTTC
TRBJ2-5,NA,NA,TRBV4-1,CASSQPYQETQYF,TGCGCCAGCAGCCAACCGTACCAAGAGACCCAGTACTTC
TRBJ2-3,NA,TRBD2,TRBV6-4,CARPGGSLTDTQYF,TGTGCCAGACCGGGGGGTTCTCTCACAGATACGCAGTATTTT
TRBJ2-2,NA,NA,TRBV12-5,CASGLVLDRTGYTGELFF,TGTGCTAGTGGTTTGGTATTAGATCGAACAGGGTACACCGGGGAGCTGTTTTTT
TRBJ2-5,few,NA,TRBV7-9,CASSLAAAEETQYF,TGTGCCAGCAGCTTAGCCGCGGCAGAAGAGACCCAGTACTTC
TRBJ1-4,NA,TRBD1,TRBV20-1,CSARVRTGDEKLFF,TGCAGTGCTAGAGTAAGGACAGGGGATGAAAAACTGTTTTTT
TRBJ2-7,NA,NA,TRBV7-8,CASSLIGGSSFPYEQYF,TGTGCCAGCAGCTTAATCGGAGGCAGTTCCTTTCCCTACGAGCAGTACTTC
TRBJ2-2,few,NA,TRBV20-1,CSARGGNTGELFF,TGCAGTGCTAGAGGGGGTAACACCGGGGAGCTGTTTTTT
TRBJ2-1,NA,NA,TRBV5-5,CASSLWQGGPYNEQFF,TGTGCCAGCAGCTTGTGGCAGGGGGGCCCCTACAATGAGCAGTTCTTC
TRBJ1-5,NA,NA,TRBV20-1,CSVRALGLQPQHF,TGCAGTGTTCGGGCCCTGGGGCTTCAGCCCCAGCATTTT
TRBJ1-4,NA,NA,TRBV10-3,CAISESGNEKLFF,TGTGCCATCAGTGAGTCGGGTAATGAAAAACTGTTTTTT
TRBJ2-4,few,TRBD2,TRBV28,CASSFGGLAKNIQYF,TGTGCCAGCAGTTTCGGGGGGTTAGCCAAAAACATTCAGTACTTC
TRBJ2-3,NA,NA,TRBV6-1,CASSDPLVGRTDTQYF,TGTGCCAGCAGTGACCCGCTTGTGGGGCGCACAGATACGCAGTATTTT
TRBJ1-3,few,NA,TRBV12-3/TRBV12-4,CASSSRGLYSGNTIYF,TGTGCCAGCAGTTCTCGGGGGCTGTACTCTGGAAACACCATATATTTT
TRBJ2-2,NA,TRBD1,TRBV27,CASSRRTGISAGELFF,TGTGCCAGCAGTCGGCGGACAGGGATTTCGGCCGGGGAGCTGTTTTTT
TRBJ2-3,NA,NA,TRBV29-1,CSGGTLDTQYF,TGCAGCGGGGGGACATTAGATACGCAGTATTTT
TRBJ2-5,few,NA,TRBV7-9,CASSLGVAVYQETQYF,TGTGCCAGCAGCTTAGGGGTAGCGGTGTACCAAGAGACCCAGTACTTC
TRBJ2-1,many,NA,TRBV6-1,CASSRGSYNEQFF,TGTGCCAGCTCGAGGGGGTCCTACAATGAGCAGTTCTTC
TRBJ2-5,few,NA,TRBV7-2,CASSPPGLYQETQYF,TGTGCCAGCAGCCCCCCTGGTCTGTACCAAGAGACCCAGTACTTC
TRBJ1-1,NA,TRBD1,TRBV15,CATSSQGAGGTEAFF,TGTGCCACCAGCAGTCAGGGGGCGGGTGGGACTGAAGCTTTCTTT
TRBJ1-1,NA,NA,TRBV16,CASTTAGRGTEAFF,TGTGCCAGCACTACGGCGGGACGGGGGACGGAAGCTTTCTTT
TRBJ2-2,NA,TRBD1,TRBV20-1,CSAPDRGTGTGELFF,TGCAGTGCCCCGGACAGGGGGACAGGGACCGGGGAGCTGTTTTTT
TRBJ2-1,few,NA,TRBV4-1,CASSQGVGDPENEQFF,TGCGCCAGCAGCCAAGGAGTGGGAGACCCCGAAAATGAGCAGTTCTTC
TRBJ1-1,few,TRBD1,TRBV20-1,CSAKTGGMAEAFF,TGCAGTGCCAAGACAGGGGGCATGGCTGAAGCTTTCTTT
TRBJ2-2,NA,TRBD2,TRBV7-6,CASSLKVAGGSNTGELFF,TGTGCCAGCAGCTTGAAGGTAGCGGGGGGGTCGAACACCGGGGAGCTGTTTTTT
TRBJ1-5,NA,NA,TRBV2,CASKGGTLQPQHF,TGTGCCAGCAAAGGGGGGACGCTTCAGCCCCAGCATTTT